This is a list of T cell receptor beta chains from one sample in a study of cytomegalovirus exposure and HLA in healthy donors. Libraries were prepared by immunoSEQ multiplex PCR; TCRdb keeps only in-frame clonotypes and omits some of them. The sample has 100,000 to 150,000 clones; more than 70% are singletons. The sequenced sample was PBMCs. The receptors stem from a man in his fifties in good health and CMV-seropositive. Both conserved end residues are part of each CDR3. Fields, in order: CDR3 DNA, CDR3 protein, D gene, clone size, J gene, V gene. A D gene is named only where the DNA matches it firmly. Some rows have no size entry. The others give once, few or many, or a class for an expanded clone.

CDR3 DNA: TGTGCCAGCAGCTTCCAGGGGCAAGAGACCCAGTACTTC
CDR3 protein: CASSFQGQETQYF
D gene: NA
clone size: NA
J gene: TRBJ2-5
V gene: TRBV2

CDR3 DNA: TGCGCCAGCAGCTTGGGGGGCGGTAGCTCCTACAATGAGCAGTTCTTC
CDR3 protein: CASSLGGGSSYNEQFF
D gene: NA
clone size: NA
J gene: TRBJ2-1
V gene: TRBV5-1

CDR3 DNA: TGTGCCAGCAGGGGACCCTCCGGGAGGAATGAAAAACTGTTTTTT
CDR3 protein: CASRGPSGRNEKLFF
D gene: NA
clone size: few
J gene: TRBJ1-4
V gene: TRBV2

CDR3 DNA: TGTGCCAGCTCACCCGGGACAGGGGGCGAAAAACTGTTTTTT
CDR3 protein: CASSPGTGGEKLFF
D gene: TRBD1
clone size: NA
J gene: TRBJ1-4
V gene: TRBV18

CDR3 DNA: TGTGCCAGCAGTCGTTACAATGAGCAGTTCTTC
CDR3 protein: CASSRYNEQFF
D gene: NA
clone size: once
J gene: TRBJ2-1
V gene: TRBV27

CDR3 DNA: TGTGCCAGCAGCGCGGCACAGGTCATGAACACTGAAGCTTTCTTT
CDR3 protein: CASSAAQVMNTEAFF
D gene: NA
clone size: NA
J gene: TRBJ1-1
V gene: TRBV13

CDR3 DNA: TGTGCCAGCAGGTCCACAGGGAACTACAATGAGCAGTTCTTC
CDR3 protein: CASRSTGNYNEQFF
D gene: NA
clone size: NA
J gene: TRBJ2-1
V gene: TRBV6-6

CDR3 DNA: TGTGCCAGCAGCTTAGCCGAGGGCTTGGACTACGAGCAGTACTTC
CDR3 protein: CASSLAEGLDYEQYF
D gene: NA
clone size: NA
J gene: TRBJ2-7
V gene: TRBV7-6

CDR3 DNA: TGTGCCAGCAGTTACCAGGGGACAACGAACACTGAAGCTTTCTTT
CDR3 protein: CASSYQGTTNTEAFF
D gene: NA
clone size: NA
J gene: TRBJ1-1
V gene: TRBV6-5

CDR3 DNA: TGTGCCAGCAGCTTAGGGCTAGCGGGAGGAGTCTTC
CDR3 protein: CASSLGLAGGVF
D gene: TRBD2
clone size: NA
J gene: TRBJ2-1
V gene: TRBV7-8

CDR3 DNA: TGTGCCAGCAGCTTGGGCACCAACACTGAAGCTTTCTTT
CDR3 protein: CASSLGTNTEAFF
D gene: NA
clone size: NA
J gene: TRBJ1-1
V gene: TRBV7-3

CDR3 DNA: TGTGCCAGCAGCCCAAATCCGACAACCCCCGCTTTCTTT
CDR3 protein: CASSPNPTTPAFF
D gene: NA
clone size: NA
J gene: TRBJ1-1
V gene: TRBV9

CDR3 DNA: TGTGCCAGTAGTGTACAGTCTGGAAACACCATATATTTT
CDR3 protein: CASSVQSGNTIYF
D gene: NA
clone size: NA
J gene: TRBJ1-3
V gene: TRBV19

CDR3 DNA: TGCGCCAGCAGTGAGTCGGCCTCCTCTAACTATGGCTACACCTTC
CDR3 protein: CASSESASSNYGYTF
D gene: NA
clone size: NA
J gene: TRBJ1-2
V gene: TRBV10-2

CDR3 DNA: TGCGCCAGCCAGGTAGGAGACGGGAACCTGAGGACTGAAGCTTTCTTT
CDR3 protein: CASQVGDGNLRTEAFF
D gene: NA
clone size: once
J gene: TRBJ1-1
V gene: TRBV5-1

CDR3 DNA: TGTGCCAGCAGCGGGGACAGTCCTAAGGGCGAGCAGTACTTC
CDR3 protein: CASSGDSPKGEQYF
D gene: TRBD1
clone size: NA
J gene: TRBJ2-7
V gene: TRBV13

CDR3 DNA: TGCGCCAGCAGCTATGTCGGGGAGGCGTACAATGAGCAGTTCTTC
CDR3 protein: CASSYVGEAYNEQFF
D gene: NA
clone size: NA
J gene: TRBJ2-1
V gene: TRBV5-1

CDR3 DNA: TGTGCCAGCAGCTTGATCAGTCCGGGACAGCCCCAGCATTTT
CDR3 protein: CASSLISPGQPQHF
D gene: NA
clone size: NA
J gene: TRBJ1-5
V gene: TRBV5-6

CDR3 DNA: TGTGCTAGTGGTCATCCCAGCGGGGGTCAAGAGACCCAGTACTTC
CDR3 protein: CASGHPSGGQETQYF
D gene: TRBD2
clone size: NA
J gene: TRBJ2-5
V gene: TRBV12-5

CDR3 DNA: TGTGCCAGCAGCTTACGGACAGGGAACTATGGCTACACCTTC
CDR3 protein: CASSLRTGNYGYTF
D gene: TRBD1
clone size: NA
J gene: TRBJ1-2
V gene: TRBV13

CDR3 DNA: TGCGCCAGCAGCTTGGTTTTAGCGGGGTTCACCGGGGAGCTGTTTTTT
CDR3 protein: CASSLVLAGFTGELFF
D gene: TRBD2
clone size: once
J gene: TRBJ2-2
V gene: TRBV5-1

CDR3 DNA: TGTGCCAGCAGCTTACTAGCGGGATCCTACAATGAGCAGTTCTTC
CDR3 protein: CASSLLAGSYNEQFF
D gene: TRBD2
clone size: NA
J gene: TRBJ2-1
V gene: TRBV7-8

CDR3 DNA: TGTGCCAGCACCCCCCCCCGGGAACTGTTTTTT
CDR3 protein: CASTPPRELFF
D gene: NA
clone size: NA
J gene: TRBJ1-4
V gene: TRBV6-5

CDR3 DNA: TGCGCCAGCAGCCCCGGGACTAGCGGGAGGGAGAATGAGCAGTTCTTC
CDR3 protein: CASSPGTSGRENEQFF
D gene: TRBD2
clone size: once
J gene: TRBJ2-1
V gene: TRBV5-1

CDR3 DNA: TGCGCCAGCAGCCGCACCCTAGAGGGTAACTATGGCTACACCTTC
CDR3 protein: CASSRTLEGNYGYTF
D gene: NA
clone size: once
J gene: TRBJ1-2
V gene: TRBV4-1

CDR3 DNA: TGTGCCAGCATGCCAGGGGGGCGGGTCGGGACTGAAGCTTTCTTT
CDR3 protein: CASMPGGRVGTEAFF
D gene: TRBD1
clone size: few
J gene: TRBJ1-1
V gene: TRBV6-5

CDR3 DNA: TGTGCCACCAGCAGATATGAGGGAGGGGGCACAGATACGCAGTATTTT
CDR3 protein: CATSRYEGGGTDTQYF
D gene: TRBD2
clone size: NA
J gene: TRBJ2-3
V gene: TRBV15

CDR3 DNA: TGTGCCAGCAGCCAAGGAGCAGGGTTGGACACTGAAGCTTTCTTT
CDR3 protein: CASSQGAGLDTEAFF
D gene: NA
clone size: NA
J gene: TRBJ1-1
V gene: TRBV14

CDR3 DNA: TGTGCCAGAGGGGGGAACAGGGGTAGTTCACCCCTCCACTTT
CDR3 protein: CARGGNRGSSPLHF
D gene: TRBD1
clone size: NA
J gene: TRBJ1-6
V gene: TRBV2

CDR3 DNA: TGCGCCAGCAGCTTGAGTACTTCTAATTCACCCCTCCACTTT
CDR3 protein: CASSLSTSNSPLHF
D gene: NA
clone size: NA
J gene: TRBJ1-6
V gene: TRBV5-1

CDR3 DNA: TGTGCCAGCAGTGACAGGGGCGCCTATAATTCACCCCTCCACTTT
CDR3 protein: CASSDRGAYNSPLHF
D gene: NA
clone size: NA
J gene: TRBJ1-6
V gene: TRBV2

CDR3 DNA: TGTGCCAGCAGTGGGACTAGCGGGGGGGCAGAGACCCAGTACTTC
CDR3 protein: CASSGTSGGAETQYF
D gene: TRBD2
clone size: NA
J gene: TRBJ2-5
V gene: TRBV6-1

CDR3 DNA: TGTGCCAGCAGCTCGTATGCCGGACAGAACAATGAGCAGTTCTTC
CDR3 protein: CASSSYAGQNNEQFF
D gene: NA
clone size: NA
J gene: TRBJ2-1
V gene: TRBV11-3

CDR3 DNA: TGTGCCACCACGCCTGACAGAGGTAACTACGAGCAGTACTTC
CDR3 protein: CATTPDRGNYEQYF
D gene: NA
clone size: NA
J gene: TRBJ2-7
V gene: TRBV2

CDR3 DNA: TGTGCCAGCAGCGTAGCTACAGGGGGAAACACCATATATTTT
CDR3 protein: CASSVATGGNTIYF
D gene: NA
clone size: NA
J gene: TRBJ1-3
V gene: TRBV9

CDR3 DNA: TGTGCCAGCAGCTTAGTAGGGGGCGCCGGGGAGCTGTTTTTT
CDR3 protein: CASSLVGGAGELFF
D gene: TRBD1
clone size: NA
J gene: TRBJ2-2
V gene: TRBV11-3

CDR3 DNA: TGTGCCAGCAGTTTAGTCGGTATCGGGGGCAATCAGCCCCAGCATTTT
CDR3 protein: CASSLVGIGGNQPQHF
D gene: NA
clone size: NA
J gene: TRBJ1-5
V gene: TRBV27

CDR3 DNA: TGCGCCAGCAGCCCCCCTGGCGGGGGTAGCACCGGGGAGCTGTTTTTT
CDR3 protein: CASSPPGGGSTGELFF
D gene: TRBD2
clone size: NA
J gene: TRBJ2-2
V gene: TRBV5-1

CDR3 DNA: TGTGCCAGCAGCTTCGGCGGGTACAATGAGCAGTTCTTC
CDR3 protein: CASSFGGYNEQFF
D gene: NA
clone size: NA
J gene: TRBJ2-1
V gene: TRBV7-8

CDR3 DNA: TGTGCCAGCAGCCCGGGACAGGGCTACGAGCAGTACTTC
CDR3 protein: CASSPGQGYEQYF
D gene: TRBD1
clone size: once
J gene: TRBJ2-7
V gene: TRBV9

CDR3 DNA: TGTGCCAGTAGTCCACAGGGGATGAGCAATCAGCCCCAGCATTTT
CDR3 protein: CASSPQGMSNQPQHF
D gene: TRBD1
clone size: NA
J gene: TRBJ1-5
V gene: TRBV19

CDR3 DNA: TGTGCCAGCTCACCAAGAACCCGCGGCGGGAACAATCAGCCCCAGCATTTT
CDR3 protein: CASSPRTRGGNNQPQHF
D gene: NA
clone size: NA
J gene: TRBJ1-5
V gene: TRBV18

CDR3 DNA: TGCAGCGTTGCCGCAGGCGTTGGCTATGGCTACACCTTC
CDR3 protein: CSVAAGVGYGYTF
D gene: NA
clone size: once
J gene: TRBJ1-2
V gene: TRBV29-1

CDR3 DNA: TGTGCCAGCAGCAAGAGCCAGGGACAGGGACTTTTTGAAGCTTTCTTT
CDR3 protein: CASSKSQGQGLFEAFF
D gene: TRBD1
clone size: NA
J gene: TRBJ1-1
V gene: TRBV11-2

CDR3 DNA: TGCGCCAGCAGCCGGGGCTTGCCAGATACGCAGTATTTT
CDR3 protein: CASSRGLPDTQYF
D gene: NA
clone size: NA
J gene: TRBJ2-3
V gene: TRBV4-1

CDR3 DNA: TGTGCCATCAGTGACGTGGCAGGGGAAAAACTGTTTTTT
CDR3 protein: CAISDVAGEKLFF
D gene: NA
clone size: few
J gene: TRBJ1-4
V gene: TRBV10-3